The present T cell receptor beta chain was sequenced within a study of OX40 agonist ivuxolimab in advanced cancers. Study outcomes and limitations: No antigen was identified for the clonally expanded peripheral T cells. Among the least clonally expanded were partial responders at 0.1-3.0 mg/kg.

Only in-frame clones appear in the TCRdb table, and some are missing; sequencing was by immunoSEQ multiplex PCR. This table holds more than 80,000 clones, around nine tenths found once. This clone was observed once. Its cognate antigen is unknown. Deletions cut 4 bases from V and 6 bases from J, with 13 bases between. Germline V gene lookup returns CDR1 SGHRS and CDR2 YFSETQ. The CDR3 totals 14 residues. Blood sampling took place at baseline, cycle 4 day 1, and cycle 7 day 1. The TCR was taken from an adult with an advanced solid tumor such as melanoma, head and neck, liver or kidney cancer. The chain carries TRBV5-1 and TRBJ2-2; the D gene could be TRBD1 or TRBD2 (5 bases each). Sequenced material: CD4+ or CD8+ T cells sorted from blood, taken in a trial of the OX40 agonist ivuxolimab. The CDR3 region has the DNA TGCGCCAGCAGCGGGGACCCTCCGGCCGGGGAGCTGTTTTTT. Translation: CASSGDPPAGELFF.